What follows is one T cell receptor (beta chain) and its context. This entry is derived from a study of blood T cell repertoires in COVID-19. Germline CDR1 and CDR2: LGHNT and FRNRAP. The ends lost 4 bases at V and 6 bases at J; junction bases unmatched: 4. The CDR3 runs to 14 residues. Under the authors' procedure: Reference gene primer amplification gave estimated nucleated cell counts. This table comes from immunoSEQ multiplex PCR, and its TCRdb copy is limited to in-frame clones, with some not included. V and J calls and clone size come straight from that table; D and trimming were deduced from the DNA. The sample lists 140,000 to 150,000 clones; roughly 88% were seen once.

The sequencing sample was made of peripheral blood. This sequence joins TRBV12-5 and TRBJ2-1; TRBD2 aligns across 9 bases. This sequence originates from a woman in her forties or fifties with acute or convalescent COVID-19. The CDR3 DNA is TGTGCTAGTGGTTCCGGGACTAGCAGCAATGAGCAGTTCTTC. Translated, it gives CASGSGTSSNEQFF.